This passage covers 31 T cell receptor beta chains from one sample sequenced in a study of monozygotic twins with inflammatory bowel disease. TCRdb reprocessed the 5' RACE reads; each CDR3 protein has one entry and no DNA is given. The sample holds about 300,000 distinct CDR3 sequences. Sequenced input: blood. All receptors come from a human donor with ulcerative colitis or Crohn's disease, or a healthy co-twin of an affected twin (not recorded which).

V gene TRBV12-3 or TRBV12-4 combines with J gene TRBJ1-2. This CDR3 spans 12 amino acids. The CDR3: CASTPPADGYTF.

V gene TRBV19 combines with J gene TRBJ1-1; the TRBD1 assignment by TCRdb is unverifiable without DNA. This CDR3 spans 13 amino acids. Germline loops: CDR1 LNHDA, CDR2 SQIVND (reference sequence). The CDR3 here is CASRQDRSWMPFF.

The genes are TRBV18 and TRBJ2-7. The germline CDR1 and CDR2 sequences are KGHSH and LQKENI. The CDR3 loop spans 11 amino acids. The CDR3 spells CASSPNNEQYF.

The CDR3 region is CASSPLSEGLGYGYTF. This chain joins TRBV7-9 and TRBJ1-2. Germline V gene sequence: CDR1 SEHNR, CDR2 FQNEAQ (reference sequence). The CDR3 extends over 16 amino acids.

The CDR3 loop is CASSPNSYNEQFF. The chain carries TRBV18 and TRBJ2-1. Germline lookup yields CDR1 KGHSH and CDR2 LQKENI. CDR3 length: 13 amino acids.

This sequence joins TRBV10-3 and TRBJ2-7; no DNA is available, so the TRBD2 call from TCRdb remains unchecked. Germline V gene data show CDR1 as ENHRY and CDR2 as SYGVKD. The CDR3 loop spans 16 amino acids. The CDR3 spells CAISEPSSGSHYEQYF.

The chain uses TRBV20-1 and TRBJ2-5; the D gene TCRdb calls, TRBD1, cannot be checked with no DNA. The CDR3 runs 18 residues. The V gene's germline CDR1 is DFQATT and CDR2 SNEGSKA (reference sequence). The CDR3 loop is CSASPGQGAKNEQETQYF.

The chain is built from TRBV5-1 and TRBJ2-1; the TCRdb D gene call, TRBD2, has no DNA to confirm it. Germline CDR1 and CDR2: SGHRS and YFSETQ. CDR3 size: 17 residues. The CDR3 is CASSLALGLAGVNEQFF.

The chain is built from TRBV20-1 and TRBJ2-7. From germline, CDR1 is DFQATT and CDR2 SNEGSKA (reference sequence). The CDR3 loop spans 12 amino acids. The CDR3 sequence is CSAQTHSYEQYF.

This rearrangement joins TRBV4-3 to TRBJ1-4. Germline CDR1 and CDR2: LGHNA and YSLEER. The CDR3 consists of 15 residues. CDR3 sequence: CASSQGLGSYEKLFF.

The CDR3 here is CSSRDLVYPGGHEQYF. The chain has TRBV20-1 and TRBJ2-7; TCRdb names TRBD2, which stays unverified in the absence of DNA. This CDR3 is 16 amino acids long. Germline CDR1 reads DFQATT; CDR2 reads SNEGSKA (reference sequence).

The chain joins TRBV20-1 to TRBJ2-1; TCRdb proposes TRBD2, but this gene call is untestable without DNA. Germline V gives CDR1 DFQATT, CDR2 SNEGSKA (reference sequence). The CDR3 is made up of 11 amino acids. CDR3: CSAHRTTGGFF.

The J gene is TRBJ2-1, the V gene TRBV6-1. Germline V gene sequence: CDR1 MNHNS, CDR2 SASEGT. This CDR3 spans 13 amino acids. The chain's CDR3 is CASSEAQFFTQFF.

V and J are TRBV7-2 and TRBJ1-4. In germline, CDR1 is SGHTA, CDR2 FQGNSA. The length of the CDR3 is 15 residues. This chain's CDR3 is CASSPVAGVKEKLFF.

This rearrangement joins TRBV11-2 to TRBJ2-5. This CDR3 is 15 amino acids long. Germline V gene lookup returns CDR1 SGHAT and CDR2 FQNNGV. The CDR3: CASSFRRNRQETQYF.

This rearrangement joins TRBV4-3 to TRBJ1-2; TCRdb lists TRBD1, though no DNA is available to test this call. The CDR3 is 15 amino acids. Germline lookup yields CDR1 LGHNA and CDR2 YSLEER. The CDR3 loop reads CASSQEGTGGYGYTF.

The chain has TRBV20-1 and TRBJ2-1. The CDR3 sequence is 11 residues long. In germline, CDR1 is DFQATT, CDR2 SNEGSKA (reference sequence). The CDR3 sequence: CSAREVNEQFF.

The CDR3 loop is CASSSNRDREQPQHF. The V and J genes are TRBV6-2 or TRBV6-3 and TRBJ1-5; TCRdb indicates TRBD1, and absent DNA this call remains unverified. The germline V gene encodes CDR1 MNHEY and CDR2 SVGEGT. This CDR3 has 15 amino acids.

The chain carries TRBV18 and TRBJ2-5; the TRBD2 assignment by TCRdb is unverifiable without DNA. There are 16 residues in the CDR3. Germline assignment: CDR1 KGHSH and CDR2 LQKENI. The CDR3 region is CASSPRTSVEMETQYF.

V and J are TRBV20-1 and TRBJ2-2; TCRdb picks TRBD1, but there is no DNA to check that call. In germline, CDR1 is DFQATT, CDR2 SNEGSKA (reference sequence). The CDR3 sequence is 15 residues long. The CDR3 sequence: CSAPRLGLGTGELFF.

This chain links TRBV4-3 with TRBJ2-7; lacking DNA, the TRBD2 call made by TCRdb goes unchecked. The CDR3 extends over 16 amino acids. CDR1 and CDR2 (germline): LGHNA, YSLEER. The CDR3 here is CASSHHTGTPQGEQYF.

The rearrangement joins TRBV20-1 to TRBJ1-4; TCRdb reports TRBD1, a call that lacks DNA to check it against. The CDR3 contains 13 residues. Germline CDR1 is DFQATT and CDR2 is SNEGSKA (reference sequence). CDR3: CSAPSVAGEKLFF.

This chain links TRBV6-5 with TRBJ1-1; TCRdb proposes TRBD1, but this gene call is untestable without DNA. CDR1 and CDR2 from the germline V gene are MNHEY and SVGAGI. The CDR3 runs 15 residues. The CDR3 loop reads CASSYDRGSNTEAFF.

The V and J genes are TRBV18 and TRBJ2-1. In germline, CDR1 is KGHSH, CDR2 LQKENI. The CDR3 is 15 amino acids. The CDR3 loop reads CASSPRAETSNEQFF.

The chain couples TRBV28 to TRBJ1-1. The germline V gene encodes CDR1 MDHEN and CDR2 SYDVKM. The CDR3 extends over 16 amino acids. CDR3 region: CASSFVVFSPNTEAFF.

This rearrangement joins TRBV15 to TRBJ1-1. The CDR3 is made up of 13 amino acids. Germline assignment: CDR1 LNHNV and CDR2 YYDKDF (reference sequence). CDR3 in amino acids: CATSRDLTGEAFF.

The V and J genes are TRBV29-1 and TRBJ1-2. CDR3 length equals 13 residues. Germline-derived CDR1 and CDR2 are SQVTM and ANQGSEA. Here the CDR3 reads CSVPSLRNYGYTF.

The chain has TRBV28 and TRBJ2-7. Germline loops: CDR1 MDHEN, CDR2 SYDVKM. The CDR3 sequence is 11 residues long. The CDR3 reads CASSKIHEQYF.

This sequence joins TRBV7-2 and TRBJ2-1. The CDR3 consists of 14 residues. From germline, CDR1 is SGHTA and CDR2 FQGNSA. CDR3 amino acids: CASSLVMEYNEQFF.

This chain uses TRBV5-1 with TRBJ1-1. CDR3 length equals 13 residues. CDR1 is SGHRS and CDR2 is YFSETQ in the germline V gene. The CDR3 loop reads CASSLVGNSEAFF.

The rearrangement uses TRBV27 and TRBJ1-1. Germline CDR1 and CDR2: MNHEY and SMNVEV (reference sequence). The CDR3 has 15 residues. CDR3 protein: CASTSSAQKNTEAFF.